This T cell receptor beta chain was identified in a study of T-cell reconstitution after alpha-beta-depleted transplantation in children. This clonotype was observed a handful of times. Its cognate antigen is unknown. Preparation of the TCRbeta library was carried out with unique molecular identifiers. TCRdb processed the PCR reads anew with MiXCR; each CDR3 protein has one entry. The table includes approximately 800,000 distinct CDR3 sequences, approximately 15% detected once. General study results and limits: About two months after transplant, alpha-beta T cells reportedly came from several hundred expanded graft clones. Once a year had passed after transplant, T-cell counts and diversity came mostly from newly produced T cells. From surviving recipient T cells and thymic progenitors came the high day-60 TCRbeta diversity observed in some patients.

CDR1 is SQVTM and CDR2 is ANQGSEA in the germline V gene. The CDR3 spans 11 residues. The rearrangement joins TRBV29-1 to TRBJ2-1, with 7 bases fitting TRBD2. This material consisted of PBMCs, mostly from graft donor cells, taken 360 days after TCRalphabeta/CD19-depleted stem cell transplant. This sequence was found in a male patient under 18 who had a stem cell transplant for acute lymphoblastic leukemia, so the T cells may come from the graft donor. This chain's CDR3 is CGGSSYNEQFF. CDR3 in DNA: TGCGGCGGGAGCTCCTACAATGAGCAGTTCTTC.